This T cell receptor beta chain comes out of a study of T cells after yellow fever vaccination. Study-wide background: The authors prepared low-cell-number fractions using SMART-Seq v4 Ultra Low Input.

General study results and limits: FACS-sorted repertoires could harbor abundant contaminating bulk-population clonotypes. There was a small share of clonotypes that showed up in both the CD4 and CD8 compartments.

The CDR3 length is 12 residues. Germline V gene sequence: CDR1 MDHEN, CDR2 SYDVKM. Germline trimming cut 6 bases from V and 6 bases from J; bases unmatched to any gene: 4. In making TCR cDNA, 5'RACE template switching added a universal primer site and UMIs to it. Each CDR3 protein gets one entry after TCRdb re-called the 5' RACE reads with MiXCR. The data contain some 300,000 distinct CDR3 sequences, more than 3% of them singletons. In its sample, this clonotype was seen a few times. What it binds is unknown. The source of this sequence is a man aged 18 to 30 who received the YFV17D yellow fever vaccine. The V gene is TRBV28, the J gene TRBJ2-7; 8 bases match TRBD2. The starting material was PBMCs, obtained on the day of the yellow fever booster vaccination. The CDR3 sequence: CASSHLAGEQYF. The CDR3 region has the DNA TGTGCCAGCAGCCATCTAGCGGGCGAGCAGTACTTC.